The 12 T cell receptor beta chains in this list originate from one sample, sequenced in a study of T cell repertoires in cytomegalovirus infection. The antigens these receptors bind are not known. Via MiXCR, TCRdb re-called the reads, giving one row per CDR3 protein. The sample has roughly 920,000 distinct CDR3 sequences; around 29% are singletons. The sequencing here drew on cultured CD8+ T cells from PBMCs, taken from culture after CMV antigen stimulation. These receptors were collected from a human donor in good health (CMV status not recorded). Some clones in this sample may be carry-over from other donors' samples.

This clonotype was counted between two and nine times. This chain links TRBV10-3 with TRBJ2-7, with no clear D. The V gene's germline CDR1 is ENHRY and CDR2 SYGVKD. Trimming shortened V by 4 bases and J by 0 bases, and 4 bases separated the two germline ends. The CDR3 spans 12 residues. This chain's CDR3 is CAISGGSYEQYV. The DNA of the CDR3 is TGTGCCATCAGTGGGGGCTCCTACGAGCAGTACGTC.

The V call is TRBV28, the J call TRBJ2-3; TRBD2 aligns across 8 bases. Trimming at V came to 2 bases and at J to 0 bases, leaving 7 bases not matched to a gene. Germline V gene lookup returns CDR1 MDHEN and CDR2 SYDVKM. The CDR3 contains 17 residues. The CDR3, as DNA: TGTGCCAGCAGTTTAGTTGCGGGGGGCCGGAGCACAGATACGCAGTATTTT. Translated: CASSLVAGGRSTDTQYF.

The chain links TRBV7-2 to TRBJ2-7; 11 bases agree with TRBD2. V lost 6 bases, J lost 4 bases, and 14 bases stayed unmatched. The CDR3 covers 17 residues. Germline V gene lookup returns CDR1 SGHTA and CDR2 FQGNSA. CDR3 residues: CASSPDRLAGRPYEQYV. The CDR3 coding sequence is TGTGCCAGCAGTCCCGACCGACTAGCGGGGCGGCCATACGAGCAGTACGTC.

The chain recombines TRBV20-1 with TRBJ2-2, with 7 bases aligning to TRBD1. The J segment lost 3 bases and the V segment lost 0 bases, leaving 4 bases of the junction unmatched. The CDR3 sequence is 15 residues long. CDR1 and CDR2 (germline): DFQATT, SNEGSKA (reference sequence). CDR3 amino acids: CSARDQDRYTGELFF. The CDR3 DNA reads TGCAGTGCTAGAGATCAGGACAGGTACACCGGGGAGCTGTTTTTT.

The chain couples TRBV24-1 to TRBJ2-3, with a possible D match to TRBD1 (6 bases). This CDR3 comprises 13 residues. The V end lost 6 bases, the J end lost 3 bases, and 9 bases lay between the germline ends. Germline V lookup: CDR1 KGHDR, CDR2 SFDVKD. The CDR3 is CATSWQGTDTQYF. The CDR3 bases are TGTGCCACCAGTTGGCAGGGGACAGATACGCAGTATTTT.

The chain employs TRBV6-5 and TRBJ1-1; 8 bases are shared with TRBD1. V trimming: 5 bases; J trimming: 0 bases; junction bases outside the gene matches: 8. CDR1 and CDR2 (germline): MNHEY, SVGAGI. The length of the CDR3 is 16 residues. CDR3 bases: TGTGCCAGCAGTCTCTCGGGGACAGGATTGAACACTGAAGCTTTCTTT. It is translated as CASSLSGTGLNTEAFF.

The J gene is TRBJ2-5, the V gene TRBV13; 10 bases line up with TRBD2. Trimming at V came to 5 bases and at J to 4 bases, leaving 7 bases not matched to a gene. Germline V gene data show CDR1 as PRHDT and CDR2 as FYEKMQ (reference sequence). This CDR3 spans 15 amino acids. The CDR3 bases are TGTGCCAGCAGCCCCCGGGCTAGCGGGGGAGAGACCCAGTACTTC. Protein: CASSPRASGGETQYF. The full variable domain, its missing parts supplied by reference TRBV13 and TRBJ2-5, is AAGVIQSPRHLIKEKRETATLKCYPIPRHDTVYWYQQGPGQDPQFLISFYEKMQSDKGSIPDRFSAQQFSDYHSELNMSSLELGDSALYFCASSPRASGGETQYFGPGTRLLVL.

CDR3 residues: CASSLRVTGPYEQYF. The CDR3 DNA follows: TGCGCCAGCAGCTTGAGAGTGACAGGCCCCTACGAGCAGTACTTC. V gene TRBV4-1 combines with J gene TRBJ2-7; TRBD1 is a possible D gene (6 bases). V lost 5 bases and J 2 bases, leaving 16 bases between the germline ends. This CDR3 has 15 residues. Germline V gene data show CDR1 as MGHRA and CDR2 as YSYEKL.

This clonotype occurred many times. The chain employs TRBV7-6 and TRBJ1-5; D is unresolved. V was trimmed by 6 bases and J by 0 bases, leaving 9 bases between them. The CDR3 loop spans 14 amino acids. Looked up from germline, CDR1 is SGHVS and CDR2 is FNYEAQ. CDR3 bases: TGTGCCAGCAGTTTGGCGGCTAGCAATCAGCCCCAGCATTTT. Translation: CASSLAASNQPQHF. Full variable domain (missing parts from reference TRBV7-6 and TRBJ1-5): GAGVSQSPRYKVTKRGQDVALRCDPISGHVSLYWYRQALGQGPEFLTYFNYEAQQDKSGLPNDRFSAERPEGSISTLTIQRTEQRDSAMYRCASSLAASNQPQHFGDGTRLSIL.

This clonotype was seen a handful of times. The V gene is TRBV29-1, the J gene TRBJ1-3; 8 nucleotides align to TRBD1. With V trimmed by 7 bases and J by 3 bases, 5 bases remained unmatched. Germline V gives CDR1 SQVTM, CDR2 ANQGSEA. The CDR3 length is 13 residues. The CDR3 is CSADRGDGNTIYF. DNA of the CDR3: TGCAGCGCAGACAGGGGAGATGGAAACACCATATATTTT. The entire variable domain, with the rest obtained from reference TRBV29-1 and TRBJ1-3, is as follows: SAVISQKPSRDICQRGTSLTIQCQVDSQVTMMFWYRQQPGQSLTLIATANQGSEATYESGFVIDKFPISRPNLTFSTLTVSNMSPEDSSIYLCSADRGDGNTIYFGEGSWLTVV.

The chain joins TRBV6-6 to TRBJ1-5; no firm D call. Germline V gives CDR1 MNHNY, CDR2 SVGAGI (reference sequence). This CDR3 has 14 residues. V dropped 3 bases and J dropped 4 bases, with 10 bases sitting between them. The CDR3 sequence: CASSYSQVNQPQHF. CDR3 nucleotide sequence: TGTGCCAGCAGTTATAGTCAGGTGAATCAGCCCCAGCATTTT.

This clonotype was picked up a small number of times. V gene TRBV27 combines with J gene TRBJ2-1; no reliable D call. Between the trimmed V and J ends, which lost 8 bases and 4 bases, there was a span of 15 bases. This CDR3 spans 14 amino acids. Germline CDR1 is MNHEY and CDR2 is SMNVEV (reference sequence). The CDR3 region is CASRDPRAYNEQFF. The CDR3 coding sequence is TGTGCCAGCCGAGACCCGAGAGCGTACAATGAGCAGTTCTTC.